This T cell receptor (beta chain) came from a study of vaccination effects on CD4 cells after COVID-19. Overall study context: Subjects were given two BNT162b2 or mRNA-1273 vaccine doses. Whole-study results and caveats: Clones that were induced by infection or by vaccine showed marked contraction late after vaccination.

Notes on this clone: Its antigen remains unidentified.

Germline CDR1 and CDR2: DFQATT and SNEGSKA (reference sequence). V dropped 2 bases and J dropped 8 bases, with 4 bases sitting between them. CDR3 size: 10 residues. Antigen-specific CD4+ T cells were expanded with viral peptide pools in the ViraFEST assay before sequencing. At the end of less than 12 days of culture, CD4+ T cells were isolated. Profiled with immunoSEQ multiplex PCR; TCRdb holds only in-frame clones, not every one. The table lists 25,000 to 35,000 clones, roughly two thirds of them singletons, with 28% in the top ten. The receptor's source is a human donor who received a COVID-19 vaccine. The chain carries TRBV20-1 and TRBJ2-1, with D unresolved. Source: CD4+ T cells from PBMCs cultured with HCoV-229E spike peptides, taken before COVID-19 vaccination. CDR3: CSARYDEQFF. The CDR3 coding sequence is TGCAGTGCTAGATACGATGAGCAGTTCTTC.